One and the same sample provided the 2 T cell receptor beta chains below, sequenced in a study of CD8+ T cells in alopecia areata (dated by TCRdb to the late 2010s). The time point label on this specimen signifies: baseline before oral tofacitinib. The receptor library was made with the immunoSEQ multiplex PCR assay. To provide template for TCR sequencing, every sample had RNA extracted and reverse transcribed into cDNA. What TCRdb holds here is the immuneACCESS table cut down to in-frame rearrangements. Part of the clones is not present; checked against another copy, under half of the missing clones reflect an unresolved V gene, and the others are unexplained. In all, the sample holds approximately 150,000 clones, and around 51% of those were seen once. The ten largest clones take up about 1% of the sample. The source was CD4+ T cells sorted from blood, collected at week 0. The receptors were gathered from a human donor with alopecia areata.

The CDR3 reads CASSASGRWYEQYF. In DNA form, the CDR3 reads TGTGCCAGCAGTGCTAGCGGGAGATGGTACGAGCAGTACTTC. This chain uses TRBV27 with TRBJ2-7, with 10 bases lining up with TRBD2. V dropped 5 bases and J dropped 4; count of bases not matched to a gene: 5. The germline V gene encodes CDR1 MNHEY and CDR2 SMNVEV (reference sequence). This CDR3 spans 14 amino acids.

The CDR3 DNA reads as TGTGCCAGCAGCCAAGTACAGGCTTATAGCAATCAGCCCCAGCATTTT. Protein product: CASSQVQAYSNQPQHF. The V and J genes are TRBV4-2 and TRBJ1-5, with D tentatively TRBD1 (5 bases). The ends were cut back, 1 base at V and 0 bases at J, with 10 bases in the middle. Germline V gene data show CDR1 as LGHNA and CDR2 as YNFKEQ. The CDR3 has 16 amino acids.